The 19 T cell receptor beta chains presented below share a single source sample, sequenced in a study of regulatory T cells in long-lasting Graves disease. The TCR beta library used iRepertoire HTBI primers with Arm-PCR amplification of CDR3. MiXCR, run by TCRdb on the multiplex PCR reads, gives a single entry per CDR3 protein. The sample lists some 370,000 distinct CDR3 sequences; 20% to 25% were seen once. Time point: persistent/refractory GD, antithyroid drugs over 5 years with positive TRAb. Generation of the TCR library employed RNA extracted from PBMCs. The sample was peripheral blood mononuclear cells (PBMCs), taken when the disease was refractory, from a patient treated with antithyroid drugs. These receptors were taken from a middle-aged woman with Graves disease.

This clonotype was found many times. V and J are TRBV28 and TRBJ2-5; D is undetermined. Trimming stripped 8 bases from V and 1 base from J, with 5 bases between. CDR1 and CDR2 (germline): MDHEN, SYDVKM. The CDR3 has 11 residues. The CDR3 DNA is TGTGCCAGCTTGGCCCAAGAGACCCAGTACTTC. Encoded protein: CASLAQETQYF.

This clonotype has just a few counts. The J gene is TRBJ2-7, the V gene TRBV10-3; D remains unclear. The germline V gene has CDR1 ENHRY and CDR2 SYGVKD. With 2 bases removed from V and 1 base from J, the gap between germline ends came to 3 bases. This CDR3 has 12 residues. CDR3 loop: CAISEGSYEQYF. The CDR3 coding sequence is TGTGCCATCAGTGAGGGGTCCTACGAGCAGTACTTC.

Details on this clonotype: Since a much larger clone is just one base distant, this may be a read error. The chain recombines TRBV12-3 or TRBV12-4 with TRBJ1-2, with TRBD1 identical over 12 bases. The CDR3 sequence is 15 residues long. With 3 bases clipped from V and 7 bases from J, the junction kept 6 bases outside the gene matches. CDR3 amino acids: CASSFRDRGRGGYTF. For the CDR3, the DNA is TGTGCCAGCAGTTTCCGGGACAGGGGGCGGGGTGGCTACACCTTC.

DNA of the CDR3: TGCAGCGTTGACTCGGACAGTCTAGATACGCAGTATTTT. This encodes CSVDSDSLDTQYF. This rearrangement joins TRBV29-1 to TRBJ2-3, with D tentatively TRBD1 (6 bases). Germline assignment: CDR1 SQVTM and CDR2 ANQGSEA. CDR3 length: 13 amino acids. Between the trimmed V and J ends, which lost 3 bases and 5 bases, there was a span of 12 bases.

This clonotype was seen more than once but under ten times. The rearrangement uses TRBV28 and TRBJ2-2; D possibly corresponds to TRBD2 (5 bases). The CDR3 is 14 residues long. Deletions cut 7 bases from V and 6 bases from J, with 15 bases between. CDR1 MDHEN and CDR2 SYDVKM come from the germline V gene. CDR3 residues: CASMVAPAAGELFF. The CDR3 DNA is TGTGCCAGCATGGTAGCCCCAGCGGCCGGGGAGCTGTTTTTT.

This chain uses TRBV14 with TRBJ2-7; 10 bases agree with TRBD1. CDR1 and CDR2 from the germline V gene are SGHDN and FVKESK. Trimming at V came to 5 bases and at J to 2 bases, leaving 6 bases not matched to a gene. The CDR3 has 15 residues. The CDR3 DNA follows: TGTGCCAGCAGCTACCGGGACAGGGGCCCCTACGAGCAGTACTTC. It translates to CASSYRDRGPYEQYF.

This clonotype was counted a few times. The chain joins TRBV20-1 to TRBJ2-5; D is possibly TRBD1 (6 bases). The CDR3 runs to 15 residues. Trimming cost V 6 bases and J 2 bases, with 19 bases left between them. Germline CDR1 and CDR2: DFQATT and SNEGSKA (reference sequence). The CDR3 reads CSAEAVGHRQETQYF. In DNA form, the CDR3 reads TGCAGTGCCGAGGCGGTGGGACATCGACAAGAGACCCAGTACTTC.

There are many counts of this clonotype. The V gene is TRBV28, the J gene TRBJ2-4; 8 positions agree with TRBD1. J was trimmed by 0 bases and V by 6 bases; bases with no gene match: 4. This CDR3 has 15 amino acids. Germline CDR1 and CDR2: MDHEN and SYDVKM. The CDR3 here is CASSRGQLAKNIQYF. For the CDR3, the DNA is TGTGCCAGCAGCAGGGGGCAACTAGCCAAAAACATTCAGTACTTC.

This clonotype was counted at least ten times. The gene calls are TRBV20-1 and TRBJ1-1; D may be TRBD1 (5 bases). This CDR3 has 13 residues. V lost 3 bases and J lost 8, with 16 bases in between. From germline, CDR1 is DFQATT and CDR2 SNEGSKA (reference sequence). CDR3 protein: CSASPFQAGEAFF. The CDR3, as DNA: TGCAGTGCTAGCCCGTTTCAGGCAGGGGAAGCTTTCTTT.

This clonotype was seen just once. The genes are TRBV5-4 and TRBJ2-7, with D possibly TRBD2 on 5 matching bases. Germline CDR1 reads SGHNT; CDR2 reads YYREEE (reference sequence). The CDR3 covers 16 residues. With 4 bases removed from V and 1 base from J, the gap between germline ends came to 18 bases. In DNA form, the CDR3 reads TGTGCCAGCAGCCATTCCGGGATCTCCCCTTCCTACGAGCAGTACTTC. This gives the protein CASSHSGISPSYEQYF.

This clonotype has just a few counts. The V and J genes are TRBV25-1 and TRBJ1-1; D not resolved. V was shortened by 2 bases and J by 3 bases, with 7 bases between the two germline ends. Per germline, CDR1 MGHDK and CDR2 SYGVNS. This CDR3 region has 13 residues. CDR3 region: CASSEGQYTEAFF. CDR3 nucleotide sequence: TGTGCCAGCAGTGAAGGGCAGTACACTGAAGCTTTCTTT. Looking up the rest from reference TRBV25-1 and TRBJ1-1 gives the full variable domain: EADIYQTPRYLVIGTGKKITLECSQTMGHDKMYWYQQDPGMELHLIHYSYGVNSTEKGDLSSESTVSRIRTEHFPLTLESARPSHTSQYLCASSEGQYTEAFFGQGTRLTVV.

In this sample, this clonotype turned up many times. The chain employs TRBV6-1 and TRBJ1-1; no firm D call. V was clipped by 3 bases and J by 0 bases, with 8 bases between them. The CDR3 spans 14 residues. Per germline, CDR1 MNHNS and CDR2 SASEGT. The DNA of the CDR3 is TGTGCCAGCAGTGAGAGTCCGATGAACACTGAAGCTTTCTTT. It encodes CASSESPMNTEAFF.

This clonotype has more than one count but fewer than ten. The chain joins TRBV10-3 to TRBJ2-3; TRBD1 aligns across 7 bases. V gave up 4 bases and J gave up 4 bases; unmatched junction bases: 14. This CDR3 is 17 amino acids long. The germline V gene has CDR1 ENHRY and CDR2 SYGVKD. The CDR3 DNA sequence: TGTGCCATCAGTGGGGGCCTGACAGGGCGCGACGCAGATACGCAGTATTTT. This codes for CAISGGLTGRDADTQYF.

This clonotype was detected only a few times. The CDR3 nucleotides are TGTGCCTGGGGACAGGTAAACACTGAAGCTTTCTTT. Its protein product is CAWGQVNTEAFF. The gene calls are TRBV30 and TRBJ1-1; 7 bases are shared with TRBD1. Trimming cost V 5 bases and J 2 bases; bases outside gene matches: 2. This CDR3 spans 12 amino acids. The germline gives CDR1 GTSNPN, CDR2 SVGIG (reference sequence).

Ten or more counts support this clonotype. The chain combines TRBV28 with TRBJ2-5, with 11 bases lining up with TRBD1. With V trimmed by 7 bases and J by 10 bases, 8 bases remained unmatched. CDR1 is MDHEN and CDR2 is SYDVKM in the germline V gene. The CDR3 totals 13 residues. The CDR3 protein is CASTTDRGRVQYF. In nucleotides, the CDR3 is TGTGCCAGCACCACGGACAGGGGGCGAGTCCAGTACTTC.

In regard to this clonotype: This may be a read error: a much more frequent sequence differs by one nucleotide. The J gene is TRBJ2-7, the V gene TRBV2; 9 nucleotides align to TRBD1. Germline CDR1 reads SNHLY; CDR2 reads FYNNEI. The CDR3 consists of 14 residues. The CDR3 sequence: CASSGDRGIYKQYF. In DNA form, the CDR3 reads TGTGCCAGCAGTGGAGACAGGGGGATCTACAAGCAGTACTTC. Full variable domain (missing parts from reference TRBV2 and TRBJ2-7): EPEVTQTPSHQVTQMGQEVILRCVPISNHLYFYWYRQILGQKVEFLVSFYNNEISEKSEIFDDQFSVERPDGSNFTLKIRSTKLEDSAMYFCASSGDRGIYKQYFGPGTRLTVT.

This clonotype was seen a few times. The chain uses TRBV20-1 and TRBJ1-2, with D unresolved. CDR1 is DFQATT and CDR2 is SNEGSKA in the germline V gene (reference sequence). The CDR3 has 13 residues. Trimming cost V 6 bases and J 4 bases, with 15 bases left between them. The CDR3 spells CSARGDPGYGYTF. In nucleotides, the CDR3 is TGCAGTGCGCGGGGAGACCCAGGCTATGGCTACACCTTC.

At least ten counts were recorded for this clonotype. The chain recombines TRBV2 with TRBJ2-5; D not certain. The germline gives CDR1 SNHLY, CDR2 FYNNEI. Trimming stripped 3 bases from V and 3 bases from J, with 8 bases between. The CDR3 extends over 13 amino acids. CDR3 DNA sequence: TGTGCCAGCAGTGAGGTGGGGAAAGAGACCCAGTACTTC. Protein: CASSEVGKETQYF.

The chain recombines TRBV7-9 with TRBJ2-6; the match to TRBD1 covers 7 bases. Trimming took 4 bases from V and 3 from J; bases not matched to a gene: 3. CDR3 length: 15 amino acids. Germline CDR1 is SEHNR and CDR2 is FQNEAQ (reference sequence). CDR3 residues: CASSSTGVGANVLTF. The CDR3 DNA reads as TGTGCCAGCAGCTCTACAGGGGTTGGGGCCAACGTCCTGACTTTC.